This T cell receptor (beta chain) comes out of a study of early T cells in non-severe SARS-CoV-2 infection. About the research overall: Unsorted whole-blood RNA was sequenced in bulk, leaving chains unpaired.

TCRdb independently ran MiXCR on the 5' RACE reads; one entry per CDR3 protein. The profile shows roughly 32,000 distinct CDR3 sequences, roughly 9.3% of them singletons. As regards this clonotype: Its antigen is undetermined.

Whole-study findings and limits: Matching with VDJdb favored anti-spike CD8 responses (missing private and CD4 specificities).

Sequenced input: whole blood. This receptor was identified in an adult who was a healthcare worker with PCR-confirmed SARS-CoV-2 infection or an uninfected control (not recorded which).

DNA of the CDR3: TGTGCCAGCCGCCCCCCCGGGACAGCTACCTACGAGCAGTACTTC. This translates into CASRPPGTATYEQYF. This chain uses TRBV7-2 with TRBJ2-7, with 7 bases identical to TRBD1. The CDR3 sequence is 15 residues long. Germline loops: CDR1 SGHTA, CDR2 FQGNSA. V dropped 8 bases and J dropped 2; count of bases not matched to a gene: 12.